This record concerns one TCR beta chain sequence. In the source study's methods: Amplification with reference gene primers provided the estimates of nucleated cell counts. The table came from immunoSEQ multiplex PCR; TCRdb's copy has only in-frame clones and leaves some out. That table is the source of V, J and clone size, and D and trimming were worked out from the DNA. The profile shows some 100,000 clones, more than 70% of them singletons. The data were taken from a study of blood T cell repertoires in COVID-19. Study summary: Acute-phase and convalescent COVID-19 samples originated in the United States, Italy and Spain.

This CDR3 is 14 amino acids long. CDR1 LNHDA and CDR2 SQIVND come from the germline V gene (reference sequence). The ends were cut back, 4 bases at V and 1 base at J, with 11 bases in the middle. The sequencing input was peripheral blood. This TCR was sampled from a human donor in a cohort sampled during active COVID-19. V and J are TRBV19 and TRBJ2-7, with D perhaps TRBD2 (5 bases). The CDR3 DNA reads as TGTGCCAGTAGTAACGCGGGCGGGTCCTACGAGCAGTACTTC. Translated, it gives CASSNAGGSYEQYF.